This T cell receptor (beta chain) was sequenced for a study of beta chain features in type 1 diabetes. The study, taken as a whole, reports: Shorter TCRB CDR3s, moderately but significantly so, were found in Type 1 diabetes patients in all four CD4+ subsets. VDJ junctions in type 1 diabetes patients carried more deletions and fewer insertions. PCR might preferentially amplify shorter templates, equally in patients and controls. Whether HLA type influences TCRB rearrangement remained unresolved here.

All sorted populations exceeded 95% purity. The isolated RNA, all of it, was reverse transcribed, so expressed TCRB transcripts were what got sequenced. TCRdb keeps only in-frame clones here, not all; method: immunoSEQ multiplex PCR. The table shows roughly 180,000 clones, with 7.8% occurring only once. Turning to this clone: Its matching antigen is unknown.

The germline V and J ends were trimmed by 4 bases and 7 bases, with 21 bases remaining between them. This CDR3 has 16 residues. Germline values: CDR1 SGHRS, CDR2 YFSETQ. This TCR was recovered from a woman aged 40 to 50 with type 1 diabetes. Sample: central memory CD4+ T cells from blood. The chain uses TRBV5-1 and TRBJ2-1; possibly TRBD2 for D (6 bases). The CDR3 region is CASSPGGTGPGNEQFF. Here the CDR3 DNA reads TGCGCCAGCAGCCCGGGCGGGACGGGCCCCGGGAATGAGCAGTTCTTC.